The rows below give T cell receptor beta chains drawn from one sample of a study of T cells in localized non-small cell lung cancer. Generated by immunoSEQ multiplex PCR, the TCRdb table keeps only in-frame clones and is missing some. The sample includes around 15,000 clones, approximately 90% seen only once; the top ten take approximately 2.7%. The sequenced sample was peripheral blood mononuclear cells, obtained before any cancer treatment. Source of these receptors: a man aged 35 to 70 with stage III lung adenocarcinoma. CDR3s include the opening cysteine and the closing phenylalanine or tryptophan. D genes are given only for firm matches. The size field is filled for only some rows; it gives once, few, many or a size class.

V	D	size	J	CDR3	DNA
TRBV28	TRBD2	.	TRBJ2-2	CASSGGLAGTGELFF	TGTGCCAGCAGTGGGGGACTAGCGGGAACCGGGGAGCTGTTTTTT
TRBV28	TRBD1	.	TRBJ2-7	CASSPRTGGEQYF	TGTGCCAGCAGTCCGAGGACAGGCGGGGAGCAGTACTTC
TRBV7-2	.	.	TRBJ2-5	CASSFGTLGETQYF	TGTGCCAGCAGCTTTGGGACTCTCGGGGAGACCCAGTACTTC
TRBV28	.	.	TRBJ2-6	CASSRDSSGANVLTF	TGTGCCAGCAGCCGTGACAGCTCTGGGGCCAACGTCCTGACTTTC
TRBV5-1	TRBD2	.	TRBJ2-2	CASSLDRLAGEGTGELFF	TGCGCCAGCAGCTTGGATAGGCTAGCGGGAGAGGGAACCGGGGAGCTGTTTTTT
TRBV28	TRBD2	.	TRBJ2-1	CATSKREGRRGLNEQFF	TGTGCCACCAGCAAGCGGGAGGGCCGAAGGGGCCTCAATGAGCAGTTCTTC
TRBV5-6	.	.	TRBJ2-2	CASSPGRPNTGELFF	TGTGCCAGCAGCCCGGGACGCCCGAACACCGGGGAGCTGTTTTTT
TRBV2	TRBD1	.	TRBJ2-7	CASSLKGQGYEQYF	TGTGCCAGCAGCCTGAAGGGACAGGGCTACGAGCAGTACTTC
TRBV4-2	TRBD1	.	TRBJ1-5	CASSQDLIISGQGLNQPQHF	TGTGCCAGCAGCCAAGATCTCATCATCTCGGGACAGGGGTTAAATCAGCCCCAGCATTTT
TRBV19	.	.	TRBJ2-1	CASSIWARGNEQFF	TGTGCCAGTAGTATATGGGCTAGGGGGAATGAGCAGTTCTTC
TRBV19	.	.	TRBJ2-2	CASSSGLTGELFF	TGTGCCAGTAGTTCGGGACTTACCGGGGAGCTGTTTTTT
TRBV27	.	.	TRBJ2-1	CASRGQGDNEQFF	TGTGCCAGCAGGGGGCAAGGGGACAATGAGCAGTTCTTC
TRBV7-9	TRBD1	.	TRBJ1-1	CASSLPSGGRNTEAFF	TGTGCCAGCAGCTTACCTTCAGGGGGCAGGAACACTGAAGCTTTCTTT
TRBV7-2	.	few	TRBJ2-5	CAIIQPQGTQYF	TGTGCCATCATCCAACCCCAGGGGACCCAGTACTTC
TRBV2	TRBD1	.	TRBJ1-5	CASLPGRGRNQPQHF	TGTGCCAGCCTCCCGGGAAGGGGGCGAAATCAGCCCCAGCATTTT
TRBV19	.	.	TRBJ2-5	CASSRAATQETQYF	TGTGCCAGTAGTAGAGCGGCGACCCAAGAGACCCAGTACTTC
TRBV6-5	.	.	TRBJ1-6	CASRPGSYNSPLHF	TGTGCCAGCAGACCAGGGTCCTATAATTCACCCCTCCACTTT
TRBV19	TRBD1	.	TRBJ2-7	CASSMGQGAYEQYF	TGTGCCAGTAGTATGGGACAGGGGGCCTACGAGCAGTACTTC
TRBV28	TRBD2	.	TRBJ2-5	CASTVGGKETQYF	TGTGCCAGCACCGTGGGGGGGAAAGAGACCCAGTACTTC
TRBV27	.	.	TRBJ2-7	CASSFSYEQYF	TGTGCCAGCAGTTTCTCCTACGAGCAGTACTTC
TRBV19	.	.	TRBJ2-5	CASSAQDSQETQYF	TGTGCCAGTAGTGCACAGGACAGCCAAGAGACCCAGTACTTC
TRBV18	TRBD2	few	TRBJ2-1	CASSPNSGSLDEQFF	TGTGCCAGCTCACCAAATAGCGGGAGTTTGGATGAGCAGTTCTTC
TRBV9	.	.	TRBJ2-1	CASSVTSSYNEQFF	TGTGCCAGCAGCGTGACGAGCTCCTACAATGAGCAGTTCTTC
TRBV5-4	.	.	TRBJ2-1	CASSWLEYEQFF	TGTGCCAGCAGCTGGCTAGAATATGAGCAGTTCTTC
TRBV6-5	.	.	TRBJ1-2	CASRPDGTYGYTF	TGTGCCAGCAGACCCGACGGGACCTATGGCTACACCTTC
TRBV7-2	.	.	TRBJ2-1	CASKIGRLNEQFF	TGTGCCAGCAAGATAGGGCGGCTCAATGAGCAGTTCTTC
TRBV6-1	.	.	TRBJ1-4	CASSEVLGGYEKLFF	TGTGCCAGCAGTGAAGTTCTCGGGGGGTACGAAAAACTGTTTTTT
TRBV28	.	once	TRBJ1-2	CASIQDGYGYTF	TGTGCCAGCATACAGGACGGCTATGGCTACACCTTC
TRBV6-4	.	.	TRBJ2-1	CASSDVADSYNEQFF	TGTGCCAGCAGTGACGTGGCAGACTCCTACAATGAGCAGTTCTTC
TRBV19	TRBD2	.	TRBJ2-1	CASSMSPGLAANEQFF	TGTGCCAGTAGTATGTCACCGGGACTAGCGGCGAATGAGCAGTTCTTC
TRBV19	.	.	TRBJ2-6	CASSPRLQGSGANVLTF	TGTGCCAGTAGTCCTCGCCTACAGGGATCTGGGGCCAACGTCCTGACTTTC